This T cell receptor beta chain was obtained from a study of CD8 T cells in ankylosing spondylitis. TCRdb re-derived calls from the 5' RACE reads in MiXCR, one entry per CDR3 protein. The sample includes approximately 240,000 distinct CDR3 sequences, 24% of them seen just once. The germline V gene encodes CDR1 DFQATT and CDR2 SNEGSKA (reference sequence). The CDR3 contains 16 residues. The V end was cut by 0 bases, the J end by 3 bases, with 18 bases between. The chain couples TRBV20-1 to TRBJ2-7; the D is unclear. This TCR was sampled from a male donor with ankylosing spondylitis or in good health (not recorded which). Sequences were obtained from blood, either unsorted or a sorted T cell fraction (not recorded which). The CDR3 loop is CSARDSGSASLYEQYF. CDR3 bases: TGCAGTGCTAGAGACTCTGGTTCGGCGTCCCTCTACGAGCAGTACTTC.